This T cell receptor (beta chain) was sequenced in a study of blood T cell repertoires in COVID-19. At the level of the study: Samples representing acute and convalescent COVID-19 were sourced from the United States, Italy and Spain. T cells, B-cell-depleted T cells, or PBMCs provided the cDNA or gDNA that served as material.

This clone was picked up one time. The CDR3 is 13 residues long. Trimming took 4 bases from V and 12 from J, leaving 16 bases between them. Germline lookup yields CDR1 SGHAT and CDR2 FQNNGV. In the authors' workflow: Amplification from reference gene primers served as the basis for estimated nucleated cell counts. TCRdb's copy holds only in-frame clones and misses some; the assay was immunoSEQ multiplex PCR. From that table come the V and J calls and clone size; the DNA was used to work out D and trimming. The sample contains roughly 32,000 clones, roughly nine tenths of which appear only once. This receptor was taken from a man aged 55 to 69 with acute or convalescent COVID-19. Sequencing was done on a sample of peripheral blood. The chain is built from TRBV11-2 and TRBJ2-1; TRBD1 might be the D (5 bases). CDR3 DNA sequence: TGTGCCAGCAGCTATGACGGTCCTAGGGGGCAGTTCTTC. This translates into CASSYDGPRGQFF.